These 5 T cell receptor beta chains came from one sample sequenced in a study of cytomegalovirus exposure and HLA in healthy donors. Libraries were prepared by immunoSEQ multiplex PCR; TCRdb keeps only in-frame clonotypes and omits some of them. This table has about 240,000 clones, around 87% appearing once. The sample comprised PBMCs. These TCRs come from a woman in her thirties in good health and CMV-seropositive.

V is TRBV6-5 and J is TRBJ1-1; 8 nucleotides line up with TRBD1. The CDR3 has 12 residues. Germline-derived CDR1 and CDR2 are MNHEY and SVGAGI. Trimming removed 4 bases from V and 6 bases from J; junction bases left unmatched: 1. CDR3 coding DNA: TGTGCCAGCAGTTTCAGGGGGCCTGAAGCTTTCTTT. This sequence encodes CASSFRGPEAFF.

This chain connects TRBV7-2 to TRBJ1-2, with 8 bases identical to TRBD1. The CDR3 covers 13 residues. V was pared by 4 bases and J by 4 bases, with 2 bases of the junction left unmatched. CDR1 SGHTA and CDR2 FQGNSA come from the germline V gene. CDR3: CASSSGQGYGYTF. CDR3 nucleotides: TGTGCCAGCAGCTCTGGACAGGGCTATGGCTACACCTTC.

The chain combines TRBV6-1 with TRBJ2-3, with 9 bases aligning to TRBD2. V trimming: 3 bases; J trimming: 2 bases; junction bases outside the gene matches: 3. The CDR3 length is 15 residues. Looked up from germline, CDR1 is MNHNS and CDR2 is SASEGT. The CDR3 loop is CASSEGLAPTDTQYF. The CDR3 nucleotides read TGTGCCAGCAGTGAGGGACTAGCTCCCACAGATACGCAGTATTTT.

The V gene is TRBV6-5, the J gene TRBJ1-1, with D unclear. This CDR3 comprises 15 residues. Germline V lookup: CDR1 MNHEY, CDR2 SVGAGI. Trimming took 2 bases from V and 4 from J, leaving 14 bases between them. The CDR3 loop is CASSYRAGRGTEAFF. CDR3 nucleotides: TGTGCCAGCAGTTACCGAGCTGGACGGGGCACTGAAGCTTTCTTT.

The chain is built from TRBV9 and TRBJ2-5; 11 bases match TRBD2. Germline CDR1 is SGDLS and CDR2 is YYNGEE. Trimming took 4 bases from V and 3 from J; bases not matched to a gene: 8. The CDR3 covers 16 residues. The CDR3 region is CASSSSPLAGEETQYF. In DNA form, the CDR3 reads TGTGCCAGCAGCTCTTCGCCACTAGCGGGAGAAGAGACCCAGTACTTC.